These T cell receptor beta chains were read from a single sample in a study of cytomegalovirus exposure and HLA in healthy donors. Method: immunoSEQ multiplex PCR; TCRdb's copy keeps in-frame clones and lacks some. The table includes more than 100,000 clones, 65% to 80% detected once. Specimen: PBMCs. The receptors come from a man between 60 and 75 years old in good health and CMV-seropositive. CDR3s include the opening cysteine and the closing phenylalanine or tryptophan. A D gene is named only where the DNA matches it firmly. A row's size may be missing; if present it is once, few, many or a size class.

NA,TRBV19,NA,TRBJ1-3,TGTGCCAGTACCTCTGAGGGGGTAACCTTCTCTGGAAACACCATATATTTT,CASTSEGVTFSGNTIYF
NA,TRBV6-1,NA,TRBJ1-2,TGTGCCAGCAGTGATCCTCTATATGGCTACACCTTC,CASSDPLYGYTF
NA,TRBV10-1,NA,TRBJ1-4,TGCGCCATCCATGGGCCCGAAAAACTGTTTTTT,CAIHGPEKLFF
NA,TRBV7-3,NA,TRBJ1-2,TGTGCCAGCAGCCCCCGATTTTCATCGACCCAACAGGGCACCTTC,CASSPRFSSTQQGTF
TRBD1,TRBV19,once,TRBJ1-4,TGTGCCAGTAGTACAGGGGGGACAACTAATAAAAAACTGTTTTTT,CASSTGGTTNKKLFF
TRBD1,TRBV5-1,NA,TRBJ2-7,TGCGCCAGCAGGGGACGGACAGGGGACTCCGAGCAGTACTTC,CASRGRTGDSEQYF
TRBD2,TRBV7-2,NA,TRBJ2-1,TGTGCCAGCAGCATACTAGCGGGAGGGCCGGATGAGCAGTTCTTC,CASSILAGGPDEQFF
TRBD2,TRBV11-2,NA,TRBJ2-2,TGTGCCAGCAGCCCTCGGATCATTCAGCGGGAATGGATGACCGGGGAGCTGTTTTTT,CASSPRIIQREWMTGELFF
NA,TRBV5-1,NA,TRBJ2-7,TGCGCCAGCAGCCCCGTGAGCTCCTACGAGCAGTACTTC,CASSPVSSYEQYF
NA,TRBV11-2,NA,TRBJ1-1,TGTGCCAGCAGCTTAGGGCCGAACACTGAAGCTTTCTTT,CASSLGPNTEAFF
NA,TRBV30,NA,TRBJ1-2,TGTGCCTACTTTGGGGGCAGATCTAACTATGGCTACACCTTC,CAYFGGRSNYGYTF